The source of this T cell receptor beta chain is a study of T-cell memory formation after mild COVID-19 listed by TCRdb under 2021. A note on the overall study: Most TCR sequence clusters were specific to one of the two donors. Two young, previously healthy adult volunteers, one female and one male, were included in the cohort. In a couple of donors, T-cell clones that expanded and contracted after mild COVID-19 were tracked by sequencing TCRalpha and TCRbeta repertoires over time.

Sequencer: Illumina NovaSeq 6000. TCRalpha and TCRbeta cDNA libraries were constructed by 5'RACE with constant-segment primers, with sample barcodes and unique molecular identifiers being introduced. RNA was extracted from every sample with Trizol reagent. Library amplification was performed in two PCR steps, and a second sample barcode and Illumina TruSeq adapters were introduced in the second step. Libraries were sequenced on an Illumina NovaSeq with 2 x 150 bp paired-end reads. The original methods were these. With migec v1.2.7, reads were demultiplexed and then collapsed into UMI-guided consensus sequences. Using mixcr v2.1.11, UMI consensuses were aligned to TRA and TRB V and J templates and then assembled into clonotypes. Expanded or contracted clonotypes were those called significant by both edgeR and NoisET, with noise models trained on biological replicates. For edgeR calls, a false discovery rate-adjusted p below 0.01 and a log2 fold-change threshold of 1 were applied. PCA with hierarchical clustering of max-normalized trajectories of the 1000 most abundant clonotypes was used as exploratory dynamics analysis. Each responding clone was given a CD4 or CD8 phenotype based on the CD4+ and CD8+ repertoires, which had been sequenced separately. TCRdb reworked the public reads: Q25 trimming with fastp, MiXCR clone assembly, productive beta chains retained. All rows with the same CDR3 protein become a single entry with the most common DNA and genes. The V and J calls here are based on TCRdb, not the publication. The sample table lists approximately 580,000 distinct CDR3 sequences, about a fifth of them with a count of one. Together, the top ten hold roughly an eighth of the sample.

Ficoll-Paque density gradient centrifugation was the method used to isolate PBMCs. There are many counts of this clonotype. Its antigen remains undetermined. Base qualities are not at hand, and no much larger clone is one base apart. Reading from cysteine to phenylalanine, the CDR3 counts 12 amino acids. Of all the DNA, just the CDR3 is kept, 36 bases in frame from base 1. Via the germline V gene, CDR1 is SQVTM and CDR2 ANQGSEA. Trimming at the junction amounts to 0 bases on V and 10 bases on J, and the germline ends lie 10 bases apart. Study-wide findings and limitations: The detection of some responding clones in pre-infection memory suggests that pre-existing cross-reactive memory T cells joined the SARS-CoV-2 response. Contracting CD4+ clones were located mainly in the CM and EM memory subsets, whereas CD8+ clones were found to be enriched in EMRA. Only two mild cases were covered in the study, and larger cohorts including severe cases with pre-infection samples were considered necessary. Clones that contracted from day 15 to 85 showed balanced CD4/CD8 phenotypes, whereas a second wave of clones that expanded from day 15 to 37 leaned towards CD4+. The second-wave clones that peaked on day 37 were not confirmed to be SARS-CoV-2 specific.

This sequence originates from an adult woman who had mild COVID-19 (a few samples of this study predate the infection). The sample titles of this study are shuffled in the database, so cell type and time point are left out; the donor was told from shared clones. Recombination linked TRBV29-1 to TRBJ2-1; a confident D gene designation cannot be given. Sequencing used PBMCs or a T cell subset sorted from them (not recorded which). The nucleotide sequence is given as TGCAGCGTTGAAGAGTCCGGCCCCGAGCAGTTCTTC. Protein translation: CSVEESGPEQFF.